This T cell receptor beta chain was sequenced in a study of blood T cell repertoires in COVID-19. Study overall: The origin of the acute and convalescent COVID-19 samples was the United States, Italy and Spain. Sources were T cells, B-cell-depleted T cells, or PBMCs; the material itself was cDNA or gDNA.

Per the study methods: Reference gene primers were amplified, and this amplification served to estimate nucleated cell counts. Libraries were prepared by immunoSEQ multiplex PCR; TCRdb keeps only in-frame clonotypes and omits some of them. V, J and clone size were drawn from that table, and D and trimming were deduced from the DNA. The table lists 70,000 to 75,000 clones, roughly 80% of them singletons, with approximately 5% in the top ten. The material sequenced was peripheral blood. The sequence came from an elderly woman with active or convalescent COVID-19.

This CDR3 is CASSAPGGSMNTEAFF. CDR3 nucleotides: TGTGCCAGCAGCGCCCCCGGGGGTAGTATGAACACTGAAGCTTTCTTT. This sequence joins TRBV9 and TRBJ1-1; D might be TRBD1 (5 bases). CDR1 is SGDLS and CDR2 is YYNGEE in the germline V gene. The CDR3 has 16 residues. V was trimmed by 3 bases and J by 0 bases, leaving 15 bases between them.